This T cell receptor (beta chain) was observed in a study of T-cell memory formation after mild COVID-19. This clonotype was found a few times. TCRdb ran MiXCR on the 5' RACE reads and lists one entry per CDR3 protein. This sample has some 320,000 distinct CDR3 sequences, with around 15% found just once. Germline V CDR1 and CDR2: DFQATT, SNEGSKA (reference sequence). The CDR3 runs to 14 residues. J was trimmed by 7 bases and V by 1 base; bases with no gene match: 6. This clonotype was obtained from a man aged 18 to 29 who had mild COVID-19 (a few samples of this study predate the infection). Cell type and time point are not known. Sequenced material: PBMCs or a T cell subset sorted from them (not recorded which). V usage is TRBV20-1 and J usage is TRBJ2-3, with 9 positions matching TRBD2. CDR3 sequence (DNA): TGCAGTGCTAGAGGACAGCGGGGGGCTCATACGCAGTATTTT. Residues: CSARGQRGAHTQYF.